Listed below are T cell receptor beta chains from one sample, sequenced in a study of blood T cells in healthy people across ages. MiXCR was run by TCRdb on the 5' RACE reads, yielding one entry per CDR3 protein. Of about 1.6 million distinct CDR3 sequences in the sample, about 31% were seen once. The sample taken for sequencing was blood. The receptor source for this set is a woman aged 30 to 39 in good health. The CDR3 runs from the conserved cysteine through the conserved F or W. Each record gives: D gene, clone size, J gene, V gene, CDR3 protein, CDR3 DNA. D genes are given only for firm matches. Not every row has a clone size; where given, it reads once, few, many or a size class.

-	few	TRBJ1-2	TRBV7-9	CASSSWDFGGYTF	TGTGCCAGCAGCTCGTGGGACTTTGGGGGCTACACCTTC
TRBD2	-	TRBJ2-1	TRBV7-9	CASSDLLAKFNEQFF	TGTGCCAGCAGCGACTTACTAGCGAAATTCAATGAGCAGTTCTTC
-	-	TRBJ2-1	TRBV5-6	CASSLKRSSYNEQFF	TGTGCCAGCAGCTTGAAACGGAGCTCCTACAATGAGCAGTTCTTC
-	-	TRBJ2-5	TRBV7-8	CASSSEIEYQETQYF	TGTGCCAGCAGCTCTGAGATTGAGTACCAAGAGACCCAGTACTTC
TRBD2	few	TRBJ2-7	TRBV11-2	CASSLSPGLARYEQYF	TGTGCCAGCAGCTTATCCCCGGGACTAGCGAGATACGAGCAGTACTTC
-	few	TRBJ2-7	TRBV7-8	CASSQTAGAYEQYF	TGTGCCAGCAGCCAGACGGCAGGAGCCTACGAGCAGTACTTC
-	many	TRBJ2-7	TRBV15	CATSSPDGSLEQYF	TGTGCCACCAGCAGCCCAGACGGCAGCCTCGAGCAGTACTTC
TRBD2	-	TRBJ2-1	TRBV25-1	CVSSDNLAGAIRASYNEQFF	TGTGTCAGCAGTGATAACCTAGCGGGGGCTATAAGGGCTTCCTACAATGAGCAGTTCTTC
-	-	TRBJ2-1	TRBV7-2	CASSSTGGLQNNQQFF	TGTGCCAGCAGTTCTACAGGGGGACTACAGAACAATCAGCAGTTCTTC
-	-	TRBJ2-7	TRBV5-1	CANSLGLGDIFLYEQYF	TGCGCCAACAGCCTGGGTTTGGGGGACATCTTCCTCTACGAGCAGTACTTC
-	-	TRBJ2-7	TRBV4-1	CASSQGVNPSYEQYF	TGCGCCAGCAGCCAAGGAGTCAACCCTTCCTACGAGCAGTACTTC
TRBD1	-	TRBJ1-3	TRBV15	CATSRLGTGTGNTIYF	TGTGCCACCAGCAGATTAGGGACAGGGACTGGAAACACCATATATTTT
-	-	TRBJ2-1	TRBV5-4	CASSLVPRPYNEQFF	TGTGCCAGCAGCTTGGTCCCGCGACCTTACAATGAGCAGTTCTTC
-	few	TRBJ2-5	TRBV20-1	CSASSGTAAPETQYF	TGCAGTGCTAGTTCAGGGACTGCAGCCCCAGAGACCCAGTACTTC
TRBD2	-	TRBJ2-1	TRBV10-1	CASRESPGRATHNEQFF	TGCGCCAGCAGGGAGTCTCCCGGGAGGGCCACCCACAATGAGCAGTTCTTC
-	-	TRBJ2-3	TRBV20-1	CSAPTGSSTDTQYF	TGCAGTGCCCCTACAGGGAGTAGCACAGATACGCAGTATTTT
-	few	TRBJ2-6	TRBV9	CASSPWTAASGANVLTF	TGTGCCAGCAGCCCCTGGACAGCAGCCTCTGGGGCCAACGTCCTGACTTTC
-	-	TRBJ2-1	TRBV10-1	CASSALVTAEQFF	TGCGCCAGCAGTGCCCTTGTTACCGCTGAGCAGTTCTTC
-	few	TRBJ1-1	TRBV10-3	CAISSGGTEAFF	TGTGCCATCAGTTCCGGGGGCACTGAAGCTTTCTTT
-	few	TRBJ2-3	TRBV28	CASSFFGRGPTDTQYF	TGTGCCAGCAGTTTTTTTGGGAGGGGGCCGACAGATACGCAGTATTTT
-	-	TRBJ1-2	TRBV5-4	CASSLDQSGYGYTF	TGTGCCAGCAGCTTGGACCAATCGGGCTATGGCTACACCTTC
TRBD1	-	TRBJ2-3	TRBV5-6	CASSEGTGVRDTQYF	TGTGCCAGCAGCGAAGGGACAGGGGTTAGAGATACGCAGTATTTT
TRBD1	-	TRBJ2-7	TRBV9	CVSSDSGTAWDEQYF	TGTGTCAGCAGCGATTCTGGGACAGCGTGGGACGAGCAGTACTTC
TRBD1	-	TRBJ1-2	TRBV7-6	CASSPSRDRTNYGYTF	TGTGCCAGCAGCCCGAGCCGGGACAGAACTAACTATGGCTACACCTTC
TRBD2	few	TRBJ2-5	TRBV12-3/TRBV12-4	CASRVLAGGETQYF	TGTGCCAGCAGAGTTCTAGCGGGGGGGGAGACCCAGTACTTC
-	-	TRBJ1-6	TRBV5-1	CASSWDTGGSPLHF	TGCGCCAGCAGCTGGGACACGGGGGGTTCACCCCTCCACTTT
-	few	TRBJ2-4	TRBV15	CATSRDRAAKNIQYF	TGTGCCACCAGCAGGGACCGGGCGGCCAAAAACATTCAGTACTTC
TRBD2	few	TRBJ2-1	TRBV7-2	CASSLGSGSPPQWFF	TGTGCCAGCAGCTTGGGTAGCGGGAGCCCCCCTCAGTGGTTCTTC
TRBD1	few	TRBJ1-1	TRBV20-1	CSADRGTMNTEAFF	TGCAGTGCTGACAGGGGAACCATGAACACTGAAGCTTTCTTT
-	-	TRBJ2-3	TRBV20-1	CSASATWGGTDTQYF	TGCAGTGCTTCCGCCACTTGGGGGGGCACAGATACGCAGTATTTT